One and the same sample provided the 32 T cell receptor beta chains below, sequenced in a study of regulatory T cells in long-lasting Graves disease. Documented time point: newly diagnosed GD, antithyroid drugs for less than 3 months. Following extraction of RNA from PBMCs, that RNA was used to make the TCR library. Relying on iRepertoire HTBI primers and Arm-PCR of CDR3 regions, the team built TCR beta libraries. MiXCR was run by TCRdb on the multiplex PCR reads, yielding one entry per CDR3 protein. This table holds 250,000 to 400,000 distinct CDR3 sequences, over 15% found once. Sequenced here: peripheral blood mononuclear cells (PBMCs), sampled at new diagnosis, from a patient treated with antithyroid drugs. The origin of the receptors is a female donor with Graves disease.

The V gene is TRBV11-2, the J gene TRBJ1-4; D ambiguous. This CDR3 has 15 amino acids. Trimming removed 5 bases at V and 7 bases at J, with 17 bases between. Germline lookup yields CDR1 SGHAT and CDR2 FQNNGV. The CDR3 DNA reads TGTGCCAGCAGCGGCTCCGTAGTGGGTAGTGAAAAACTGTTTTTT. Translated, it gives CASSGSVVGSEKLFF.

This clonotype has at least ten counts. This sequence joins TRBV6-1 and TRBJ1-1; a weak D match, TRBD1 (5 bases). Per the germline V gene, CDR1 is MNHNS and CDR2 is SASEGT. The ends were cut back, 5 bases at V and 2 bases at J, with 12 bases in the middle. CDR3 length equals 14 residues. The CDR3 spells CASSNRGLNTEAFF. The CDR3 region has the DNA TGTGCCAGCAGTAATCGGGGACTCAACACTGAAGCTTTCTTT.

This clonotype was observed many times. The chain joins TRBV6-5 to TRBJ1-1; the match to TRBD1 covers 7 bases. The germline gives CDR1 MNHEY, CDR2 SVGAGI. V lost 4 bases, J lost 4 bases, and 6 bases stayed unmatched. The CDR3 length is 14 residues. The CDR3 bases are TGTGCCAGCAGTTTTCGCCCAGGGGGCACTGAAGCTTTCTTT. Translating it yields CASSFRPGGTEAFF.

This chain connects TRBV9 to TRBJ1-5; no definite D call. Germline V gene sequence: CDR1 SGDLS, CDR2 YYNGEE. V lost 1 base and J lost 3, with 11 bases in between. The CDR3 contains 15 residues. Here the CDR3 DNA reads TGTGCCAGCAGCGTAAGCGGTAGTTCCAATCAGCCCCAGCATTTT. It yields the protein CASSVSGSSNQPQHF.

The table lists this clonotype with many counts. DNA for the CDR3: TGCGCCAGCAGCCTCGGACAGCAAGAGACCCAGTACTTC. Residues: CASSLGQQETQYF. The gene calls are TRBV5-1 and TRBJ2-5, with D maybe TRBD1 (6 bases). Looked up from germline, CDR1 is SGHRS and CDR2 is YFSETQ. CDR3 length: 13 amino acids. The V end lost 4 bases, the J end lost 2 bases, and 9 bases lay between the germline ends.

The V and J genes are TRBV5-1 and TRBJ1-2; 7 bases are a match to TRBD1. CDR3 length: 18 residues. Germline assignment: CDR1 SGHRS and CDR2 YFSETQ. V trimming: 4 bases; J trimming: 4 bases; junction bases outside the gene matches: 19. The CDR3 loop is CASSPWAGGAGQFYGYTF. In DNA form, the CDR3 reads TGCGCCAGCAGCCCCTGGGCAGGGGGGGCAGGACAATTCTATGGCTACACCTTC. The entire variable domain, with the rest obtained from reference TRBV5-1 and TRBJ1-2, is as follows: KAGVTQTPRYLIKTRGQQVTLSCSPISGHRSVSWYQQTPGQGLQFLFEYFSETQRNKGNFPGRFSGRQFSNSRSEMNVSTLELGDSALYLCASSPWAGGAGQFYGYTFGSGTRLTVV.

This clonotype was recorded many times. The CDR3 here is CASSESGGLQYF. The CDR3 bases are TGCGCCAGCAGTGAGTCGGGCGGGCTGCAGTATTTT. V usage is TRBV10-2 and J usage is TRBJ2-3, with D perhaps TRBD2 (5 bases). Per germline, CDR1 WSHSY and CDR2 SAAADI. The CDR3 runs to 12 residues. Trimming removed 0 bases at V and 11 bases at J, with 9 bases between.

This rearrangement joins TRBV19 to TRBJ2-5; TRBD1 matches 8 bases. The germline V gene encodes CDR1 LNHDA and CDR2 SQIVND (reference sequence). The ends lost 8 bases at V and 7 bases at J; junction bases unmatched: 3. This CDR3 is built from 11 residues. CDR3 in amino acids: CASGTGGTQYF. The CDR3 DNA reads TGTGCCAGTGGAACAGGGGGGACCCAGTACTTC.

This clonotype has a count of ten or more. The chain couples TRBV3-1 to TRBJ2-3, with D possibly matching TRBD2 (5 bases). Germline CDR1 LGHDT, CDR2 YNNKEL (reference sequence). The CDR3 contains 15 residues. The V gene lost 1 base and the J gene lost 7 bases, with 15 bases spanning the gap. The CDR3 DNA reads as TGTGCCAGCAGCCAAGTCGGGAAGGCTCTCCATACGCAGTATTTT. Translation gives CASSQVGKALHTQYF.

There are many counts of this clonotype. The chain uses TRBV20-1 and TRBJ2-5, with 11 bases identical to TRBD1. Germline V gene sequence: CDR1 DFQATT, CDR2 SNEGSKA (reference sequence). V shed 5 bases and J 9 bases; nucleotides not matched to a gene: 5. The CDR3 consists of 12 residues. The CDR3 region is CSALGQGGAQYF. CDR3 nucleotides: TGCAGTGCTTTGGGACAGGGGGGAGCCCAGTACTTC.

This clonotype was counted a few times. It may be a read error: a sequence one base away is much more abundant. This likely comes from a read error, as the CDR3 has no conserved phenylalanine or tryptophan at its end. This chain uses TRBV12-3 or TRBV12-4 with TRBJ2-7, with unresolved D. The germline V and J ends were trimmed by 4 bases and 4 bases, with 11 bases remaining between them. The CDR3 is made up of 13 amino acids. The CDR3 DNA sequence: TGTGCCAGCAGTTCGGACGCTGCTTACGAGCAGTACCTC. It translates to CASSSDAAYEQYL.

This clonotype occurred many times. This chain joins TRBV2 and TRBJ2-2; 12 bases align to TRBD2. This CDR3 has 17 amino acids. V dropped 5 bases and J dropped 0; count of bases not matched to a gene: 4. Germline loops: CDR1 SNHLY, CDR2 FYNNEI. DNA of the CDR3: TGTGCCAGCAGTCAGGGACTAGCGGGCGCGAACACCGGGGAGCTGTTTTTT. It encodes CASSQGLAGANTGELFF.

In its sample, this clonotype was seen a few times. V usage is TRBV27 and J usage is TRBJ2-7; D assignment may be TRBD1 or TRBD2 (5 bases each). V was pared by 2 bases and J by 0 bases, with 11 bases between. Germline CDR1 reads MNHEY; CDR2 reads SMNVEV (reference sequence). The CDR3 totals 15 residues. The CDR3 bases are TGTGCCAGCAGTTTAGGGGGTCCTAGCTCCTACGAGCAGTACTTC. This translates into CASSLGGPSSYEQYF.

Concerning this clonotype: It may be a read error: a sequence one base away is much more abundant. The V gene is TRBV12-3 or TRBV12-4, the J gene TRBJ2-1; 10 bases line up with TRBD2. The CDR3 consists of 16 residues. V trimming: 5 bases; J trimming: 10 bases; junction bases outside the gene matches: 14. CDR3 DNA sequence: TGTGCCAGCAGTCCTCTAGCGGGAGCCCCGAGAAACGAGCAGTTCTTC. This codes for CASSPLAGAPRNEQFF.

This clonotype was counted at least ten times. V usage is TRBV6-1 and J usage is TRBJ2-7; 9 bases line up with TRBD2. The CDR3 extends over 14 amino acids. Germline V gene data show CDR1 as MNHNS and CDR2 as SASEGT. The V and J ends lost 2 bases and 5 bases, in that order; junction bases with no gene match: 4. For the CDR3, the DNA is TGTGCCAGCAGTGAAAGCGGGAGGAGCCACGAGCAGTACTTC. This translates into CASSESGRSHEQYF.

This clonotype was recorded at least ten times. The V and J genes are TRBV5-5 and TRBJ1-5, with D hard to call. The CDR3 extends over 11 amino acids. V was shortened by 4 bases and J by 14 bases, with 13 bases between the two germline ends. In germline, CDR1 is SGHKS, CDR2 YYEKEE (reference sequence). For the CDR3, the DNA is TGTGCCAGCAGCCCGCCCATAAACAAGCATTTT. Translation gives CASSPPINKHF.

The chain has TRBV30 and TRBJ2-7; no reliable D call. CDR1 and CDR2 (germline): GTSNPN, SVGIG (reference sequence). Trimming stripped 1 base from V and 4 bases from J, with 11 bases between. This CDR3 contains 13 residues. CDR3 loop: CAWSDSLPYEQYF. The DNA for the CDR3 is TGTGCCTGGAGTGACAGCCTCCCATACGAGCAGTACTTC. Full variable domain (missing parts from reference TRBV30 and TRBJ2-7): SQTIHQWPATLVQPVGSPLSLECTVEGTSNPNLYWYRQAAGRGLQLLFYSVGIGQISSEVPQNLSASRPQDRQFILSSKKLLLSDSGFYLCAWSDSLPYEQYFGPGTRLTVT.

This chain links TRBV6-5 with TRBJ2-3, with TRBD2 identical over 8 bases. CDR3 size: 16 residues. V shed 2 bases and J 2 bases; nucleotides not matched to a gene: 6. Germline assignment: CDR1 MNHEY and CDR2 SVGAGI. The CDR3 nucleotides are TGTGCCAGCAGTTACGATGGTAGCGGGGCCACAGATACGCAGTATTTT. Translating it yields CASSYDGSGATDTQYF.

The chain couples TRBV5-1 to TRBJ2-1, with 8 bases aligning to TRBD2. CDR3 length equals 13 residues. J lost 8 bases, V lost 4 bases, and 5 bases had no gene match. The V gene's germline CDR1 is SGHRS and CDR2 YFSETQ. CDR3 sequence (DNA): TGCGCCAGCAGCCTAGCGGGTTCATATGAGCAGTTCTTC. Protein sequence: CASSLAGSYEQFF. Supplemented by reference TRBV5-1 and TRBJ2-1, the full variable domain reads KAGVTQTPRYLIKTRGQQVTLSCSPISGHRSVSWYQQTPGQGLQFLFEYFSETQRNKGNFPGRFSGRQFSNSRSEMNVSTLELGDSALYLCASSLAGSYEQFFGPGTRLTVL.

A remark on this clonotype: The final CDR3 position lacks the conserved phenylalanine or tryptophan, pointing to a likely read error. This chain joins TRBV11-3 and TRBJ2-3; D is ambiguous. The ends were cut back, 5 bases at V and 1 base at J, with 13 bases in the middle. Germline CDR1 is SGHNT and CDR2 is YENEEA. This CDR3 comprises 15 residues. The DNA of the CDR3 is TGTGCCAGCAGCCCGCCCCACGCGCGCACAGATACGCAGTATTAT. Its translation is CASSPPHARTDTQYY.

In its sample, this clonotype was seen many times. This chain connects TRBV19 to TRBJ1-2, with 7 bases identical to TRBD1. Germline V lookup: CDR1 LNHDA, CDR2 SQIVND (reference sequence). V lost 7 bases and J lost 5; bases outside the gene matches: 4. CDR3 length: 12 amino acids. CDR3 sequence reads: CASKRQGYGYTF. The DNA of the CDR3 is TGTGCCAGTAAGAGACAGGGTTATGGCTACACCTTC.

This clonotype was observed many times. The chain employs TRBV30 and TRBJ2-2, with TRBD2 as a possible D gene (6 bases). V was pared by 0 bases and J by 7 bases, with 9 bases between. The germline CDR1 and CDR2 sequences are GTSNPN and SVGIG (reference sequence). CDR3 length: 13 amino acids. The CDR3: CAWSVGGIGELFF. Written as DNA, the CDR3 is TGTGCCTGGAGTGTAGGAGGGATCGGGGAGCTGTTTTTT.

This clonotype was counted at least ten times. The rearrangement joins TRBV6-5 to TRBJ2-3, with D uncertain. The ends were cut back, 2 bases at V and 2 bases at J, with 5 bases in the middle. The germline V gene has CDR1 MNHEY and CDR2 SVGAGI. This CDR3 spans 13 amino acids. CDR3 region: CASSYLDTDTQYF. In nucleotides, the CDR3 is TGTGCCAGCAGTTACCTTGACACAGATACGCAGTATTTT.

This clonotype was recorded many times. This chain connects TRBV28 to TRBJ2-3; 8 bases fit TRBD2. CDR1 and CDR2 from the germline V gene are MDHEN and SYDVKM. The junction had 14 bases not matched to a gene; V was cut back by 4 bases and J by 8 bases. There are 16 residues in the CDR3. The CDR3 loop is CASSSNEAGVVSTQYF. In DNA form, the CDR3 reads TGTGCCAGCAGTTCCAACGAAGCGGGAGTGGTTAGTACGCAGTATTTT.

This clonotype occurred many times. The CDR3 coding sequence is TGTGCCAGCAGTCATGGGTTAGAGACCTATAATTCACCCCTCCACTTT. It codes for CASSHGLETYNSPLHF. This sequence joins TRBV2 and TRBJ1-6; D gene unclear. The CDR3 contains 16 residues. From germline, CDR1 is SNHLY and CDR2 FYNNEI. The V end was cut by 5 bases, the J end by 2 bases, with 13 bases between.

The table lists this clonotype with many counts. V gene TRBV29-1 combines with J gene TRBJ2-3; 7 bases align to TRBD2. This CDR3 contains 13 residues. V gave up 7 bases and J gave up 1 base; unmatched junction bases: 5. The germline gives CDR1 SQVTM, CDR2 ANQGSEA. The CDR3 nucleotides read TGCAGCGCCGTTGGGGGGGGCACAGATACGCAGTATTTT. It translates to CSAVGGGTDTQYF.

About this clonotype itself: A much more abundant neighbour one base away suggests this may be a read error. The rearrangement links TRBV7-9 to TRBJ2-1, with 10 bases that match TRBD2. This CDR3 is 15 amino acids long. Per the germline V gene, CDR1 is SEHNR and CDR2 is FQNEAQ (reference sequence). Here the CDR3 DNA reads TGTGCCAGCAGCTCCCTAGCGGGAGTTCTCAATGAGCAGTTGTTC. Protein: CASSSLAGVLNEQLF.

The chain links TRBV6-1 to TRBJ2-2; no definite D call. The CDR3 totals 14 residues. Germline V CDR1 and CDR2: MNHNS, SASEGT. V was clipped by 6 bases and J by 0 bases, with 8 bases between them. CDR3 bases: TGTGCCAGCAGCCCTTCACCGAACACCGGGGAGCTGTTTTTT. It codes for CASSPSPNTGELFF.

This clonotype showed up many times. The V gene is TRBV28, the J gene TRBJ2-1; 8 bases fit TRBD2. This CDR3 has 16 amino acids. Losses at the gene ends were 4 bases for V and 1 base for J; bases not matched to a gene: 6. Germline V CDR1 and CDR2: MDHEN, SYDVKM. The CDR3 is CASSSFGRGSYNEQFF. The CDR3, as DNA: TGTGCCAGCAGTTCTTTCGGGAGGGGTTCCTACAATGAGCAGTTCTTC.

This clonotype was counted between two and nine times. Just one base apart from a much larger clone, this may be a read error. The chain recombines TRBV30 with TRBJ1-4; a weak D match, TRBD1 (5 bases). Trimming left V 2 bases short and J 6 bases short, with 10 bases between. In germline, CDR1 is GTSNPN, CDR2 SVGIG (reference sequence). The CDR3 length is 13 residues. The CDR3 nucleotides read TGTGCCTGGAGTCGAGGGGCCGATGAAAAACTGTTTTTT. Its protein is CAWSRGADEKLFF.

Only a few counts were recorded for this clonotype. This chain joins TRBV5-4 and TRBJ2-3, with 10 bases lining up with TRBD2. CDR1 SGHNT and CDR2 YYREEE come from the germline V gene (reference sequence). V shed 1 base and J 2 bases; nucleotides not matched to a gene: 4. This CDR3 is 16 amino acids long. CDR3 sequence: CASSLRTSGLTDTQYF. CDR3 sequence (DNA): TGTGCCAGCAGCTTGCGGACTAGCGGCCTCACAGATACGCAGTATTTT.

This clonotype was recorded at least ten times. The chain recombines TRBV11-2 with TRBJ2-3, with 7 nucleotides matching TRBD2. CDR3 length: 17 residues. Losses at the gene ends were 4 bases for V and 6 bases for J; bases not matched to a gene: 16. Germline CDR1 is SGHAT and CDR2 is FQNNGV. The CDR3 protein is CASSSFSSGGRADTQYF. CDR3 in DNA: TGTGCCAGCAGCTCCTTTAGCAGTGGTGGGAGGGCCGATACGCAGTATTTT.